This TCR beta chain was captured by sequencing in a study of cytomegalovirus exposure and HLA in healthy donors. Background on the study: Of roughly 360 genotyped donors, about 80% grouped in the Caucasian-associated ancestry cluster.

Primers: 60 Vbeta forward and 13 Jbeta reverse. Using immunoSEQ multiplex PCR, the repertoire was profiled, and TCRdb retains in-frame clones only, with some absent. The sample records 130,000 or so clones, around 70% being singletons. The CDR3 is 13 residues long. The V end was cut by 6 bases, the J end by 1 base, with 9 bases between. Germline V lookup: CDR1 LNHDA, CDR2 SQIVND (reference sequence). Findings of the study overall: For TCR beta chains, V- and J-gene trimming was later linked to a missense DCLRE1C variant. Immune exposure information available was restricted to CMV serostatus.

Concerning this clone itself: Its antigen is unknown.

Sequenced sample: PBMCs. The source of this sequence is a man aged 40-55 years in good health and CMV-seropositive. The rearrangement links TRBV19 to TRBJ1-2; D is uncertain. The CDR3 DNA reads TGTGCCAGTAGCACTAACCTTAACTATGGCTACACCTTC. Protein sequence: CASSTNLNYGYTF. The full variable domain, in which reference TRBV19 and TRBJ1-2 provide the parts outside the CDR3, is DGGITQSPKYLFRKEGQNVTLSCEQNLNHDAMYWYRQDPGQGLRLIYYSQIVNDFQKGDIAEGYSVSREKKESFPLTVTSAQKNPTAFYLCASSTNLNYGYTFGSGTRLTVV.